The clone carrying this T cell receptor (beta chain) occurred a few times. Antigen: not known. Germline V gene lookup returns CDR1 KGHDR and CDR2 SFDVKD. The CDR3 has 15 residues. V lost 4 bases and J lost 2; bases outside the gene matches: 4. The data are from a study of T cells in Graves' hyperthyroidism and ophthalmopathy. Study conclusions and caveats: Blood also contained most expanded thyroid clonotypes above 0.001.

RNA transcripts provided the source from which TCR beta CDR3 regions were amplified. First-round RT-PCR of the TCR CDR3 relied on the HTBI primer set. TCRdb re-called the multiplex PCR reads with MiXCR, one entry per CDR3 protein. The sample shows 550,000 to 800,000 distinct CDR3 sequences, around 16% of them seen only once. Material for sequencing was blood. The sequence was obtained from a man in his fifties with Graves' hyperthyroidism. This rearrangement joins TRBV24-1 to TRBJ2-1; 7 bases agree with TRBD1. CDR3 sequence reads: CATSEGDRTYNEQFF. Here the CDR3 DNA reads TGTGCCACCAGTGAGGGGGACAGAACCTACAATGAGCAGTTCTTC.